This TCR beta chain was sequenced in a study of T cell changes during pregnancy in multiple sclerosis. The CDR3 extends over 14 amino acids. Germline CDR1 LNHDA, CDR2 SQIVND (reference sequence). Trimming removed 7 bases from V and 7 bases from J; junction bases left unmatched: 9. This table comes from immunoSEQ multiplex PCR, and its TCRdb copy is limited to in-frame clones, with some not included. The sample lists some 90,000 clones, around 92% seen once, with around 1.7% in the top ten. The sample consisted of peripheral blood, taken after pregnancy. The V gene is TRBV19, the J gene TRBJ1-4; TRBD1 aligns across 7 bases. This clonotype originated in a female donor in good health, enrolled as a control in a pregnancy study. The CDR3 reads CASKRDSGLEKLFF. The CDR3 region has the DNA TGTGCCAGTAAAAGGGACAGCGGCCTTGAAAAACTGTTTTTT.